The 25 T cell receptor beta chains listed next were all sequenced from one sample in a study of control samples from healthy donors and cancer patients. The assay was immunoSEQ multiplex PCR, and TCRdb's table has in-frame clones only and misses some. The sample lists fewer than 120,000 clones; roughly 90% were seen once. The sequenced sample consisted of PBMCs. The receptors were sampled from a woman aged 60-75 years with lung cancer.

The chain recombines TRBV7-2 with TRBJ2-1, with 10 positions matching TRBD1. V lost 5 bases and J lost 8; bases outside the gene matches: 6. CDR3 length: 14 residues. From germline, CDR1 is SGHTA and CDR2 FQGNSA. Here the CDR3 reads CASSAPGTGDEQFF. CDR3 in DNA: TGTGCCAGCAGCGCCCCCGGGACAGGGGATGAGCAGTTCTTC.

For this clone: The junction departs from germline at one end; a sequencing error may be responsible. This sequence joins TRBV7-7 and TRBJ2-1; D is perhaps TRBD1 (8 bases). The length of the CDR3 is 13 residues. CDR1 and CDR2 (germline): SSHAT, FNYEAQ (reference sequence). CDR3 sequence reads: CASSVQGGGPQFF. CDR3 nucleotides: TGTGCTAGCAGCGTACAGGGGGGGGGCCCTCAGTTCTTC.

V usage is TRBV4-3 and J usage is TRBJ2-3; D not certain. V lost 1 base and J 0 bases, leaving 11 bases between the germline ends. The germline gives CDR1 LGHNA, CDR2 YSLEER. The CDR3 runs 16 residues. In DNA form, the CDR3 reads TGCGCCAGCAGCCAAGCTCAGGCTTATAGCACAGATACGCAGTATTTT. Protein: CASSQAQAYSTDTQYF.

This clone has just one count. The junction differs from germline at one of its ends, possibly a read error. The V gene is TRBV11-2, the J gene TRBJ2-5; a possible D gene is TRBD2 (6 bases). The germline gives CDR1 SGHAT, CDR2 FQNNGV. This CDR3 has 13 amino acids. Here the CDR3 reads CASMEITGESQYF. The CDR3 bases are TGTGCCAGCATGGAAATTACGGGAGAGAGCCAGTACTTC.

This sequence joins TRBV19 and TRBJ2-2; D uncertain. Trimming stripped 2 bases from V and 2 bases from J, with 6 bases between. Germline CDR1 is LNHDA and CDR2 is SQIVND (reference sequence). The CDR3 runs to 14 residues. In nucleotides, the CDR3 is TGTGCCAGTAGTATATGGCCTAACACCGGGGAGCTGTTTTTT. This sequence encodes CASSIWPNTGELFF.

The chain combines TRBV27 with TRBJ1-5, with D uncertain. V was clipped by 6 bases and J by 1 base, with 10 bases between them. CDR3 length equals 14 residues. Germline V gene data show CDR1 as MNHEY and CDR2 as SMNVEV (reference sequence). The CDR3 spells CASSFHGSNQPQHF. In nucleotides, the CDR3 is TGTGCCAGCAGCTTCCACGGGAGCAATCAGCCCCAGCATTTT.

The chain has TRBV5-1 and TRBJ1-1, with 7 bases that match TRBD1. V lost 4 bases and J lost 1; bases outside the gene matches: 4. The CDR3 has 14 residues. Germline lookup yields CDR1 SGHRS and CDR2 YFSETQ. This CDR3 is CASSPGDRNTEAFF. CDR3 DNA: TGCGCCAGCAGCCCTGGGGACAGGAACACTGAAGCTTTCTTT.

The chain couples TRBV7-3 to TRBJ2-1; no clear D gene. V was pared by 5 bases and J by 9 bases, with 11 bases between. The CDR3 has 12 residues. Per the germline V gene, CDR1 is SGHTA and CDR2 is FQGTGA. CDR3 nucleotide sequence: TGTGCCAGCAGCCAATCAGATGGTGAGCAGTTCTTC. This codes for CASSQSDGEQFF.

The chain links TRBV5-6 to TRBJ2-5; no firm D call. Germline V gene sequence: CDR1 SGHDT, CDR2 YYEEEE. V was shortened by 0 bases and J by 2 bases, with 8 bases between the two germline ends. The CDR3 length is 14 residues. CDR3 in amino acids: CASSLGQPQETQYF. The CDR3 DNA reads TGTGCCAGCAGCTTGGGTCAGCCACAAGAGACCCAGTACTTC.

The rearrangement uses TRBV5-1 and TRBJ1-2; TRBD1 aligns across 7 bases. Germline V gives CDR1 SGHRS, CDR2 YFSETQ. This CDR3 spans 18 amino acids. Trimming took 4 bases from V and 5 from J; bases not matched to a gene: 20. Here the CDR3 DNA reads TGCGCCAGCAGCCCCCTAAACCACGACAGGGAGGTTTCGTATGGCTACACCTTC. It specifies CASSPLNHDREVSYGYTF.

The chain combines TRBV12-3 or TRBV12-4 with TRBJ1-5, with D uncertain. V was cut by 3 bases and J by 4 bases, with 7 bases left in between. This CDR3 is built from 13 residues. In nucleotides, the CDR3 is TGTGCCAGCAGTTTCAAGGAAAATCAGCCCCAGCATTTT. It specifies CASSFKENQPQHF.

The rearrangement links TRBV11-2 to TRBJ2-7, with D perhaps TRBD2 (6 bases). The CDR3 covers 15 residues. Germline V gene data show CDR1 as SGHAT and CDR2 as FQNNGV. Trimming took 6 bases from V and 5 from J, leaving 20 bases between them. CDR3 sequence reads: CASSPRGGVNNEQYF. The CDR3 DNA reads TGTGCCAGCAGTCCGAGGGGAGGTGTCAACAACGAGCAGTACTTC.

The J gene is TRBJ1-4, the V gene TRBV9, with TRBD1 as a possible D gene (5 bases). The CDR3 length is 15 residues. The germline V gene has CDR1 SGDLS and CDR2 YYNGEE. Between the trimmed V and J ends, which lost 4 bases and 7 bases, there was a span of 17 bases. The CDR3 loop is CASSLGTGEPEKLFF. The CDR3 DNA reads TGTGCCAGCAGCCTCGGGACCGGGGAACCTGAAAAACTGTTTTTT.

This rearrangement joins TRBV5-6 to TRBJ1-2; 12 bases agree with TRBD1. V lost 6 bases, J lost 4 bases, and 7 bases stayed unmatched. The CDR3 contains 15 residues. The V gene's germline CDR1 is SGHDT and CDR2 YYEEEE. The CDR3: CASTSGTGGFYGYTF. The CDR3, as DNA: TGTGCCAGCACCTCCGGGACAGGGGGCTTCTATGGCTACACCTTC.

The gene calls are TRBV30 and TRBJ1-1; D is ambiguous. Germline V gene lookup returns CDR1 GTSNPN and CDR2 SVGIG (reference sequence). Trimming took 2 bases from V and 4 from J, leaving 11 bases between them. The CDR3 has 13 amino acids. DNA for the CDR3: TGTGCCTGGAGTTTGGGGTGGGCCACTGAAGCTTTCTTT. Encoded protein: CAWSLGWATEAFF.

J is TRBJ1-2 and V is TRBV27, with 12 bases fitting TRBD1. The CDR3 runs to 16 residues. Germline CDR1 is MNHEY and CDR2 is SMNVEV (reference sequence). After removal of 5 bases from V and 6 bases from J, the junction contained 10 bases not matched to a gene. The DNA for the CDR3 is TGTGCCAGCAGTCCCGCCGGGACAGGGGGCGCGGATGGCTACACCTTC. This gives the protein CASSPAGTGGADGYTF.

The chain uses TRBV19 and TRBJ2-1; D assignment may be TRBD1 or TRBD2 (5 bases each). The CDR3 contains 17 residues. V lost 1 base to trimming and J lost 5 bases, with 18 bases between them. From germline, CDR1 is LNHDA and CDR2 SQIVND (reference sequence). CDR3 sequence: CASSIGDGVPSHNEQFF. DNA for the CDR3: TGTGCCAGTAGTATAGGGGACGGGGTACCTAGCCACAATGAGCAGTTCTTC.

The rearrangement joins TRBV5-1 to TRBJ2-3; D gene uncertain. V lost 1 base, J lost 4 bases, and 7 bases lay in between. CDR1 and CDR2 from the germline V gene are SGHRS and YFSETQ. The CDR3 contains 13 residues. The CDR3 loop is CASSLTPSDTQYF. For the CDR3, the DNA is TGCGCCAGCAGCTTGACCCCCTCAGATACGCAGTATTTT.

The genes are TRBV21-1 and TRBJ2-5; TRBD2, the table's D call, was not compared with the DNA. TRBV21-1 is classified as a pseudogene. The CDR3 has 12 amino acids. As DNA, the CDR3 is TGTGCCACATGTACGGCGGGAGAGACCCAGTACTTC. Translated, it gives CATCTAGETQYF.

CDR3 region: CASSYFPREPLHF. CDR3 bases: TGTGCCAGCAGTTACTTCCCGAGGGAACCCCTCCACTTT. This chain connects TRBV6-5 to TRBJ1-6; no definite D call. The CDR3 extends over 13 amino acids. V gave up 1 base and J gave up 12 bases, with 10 bases separating them. The germline gives CDR1 MNHEY, CDR2 SVGAGI.

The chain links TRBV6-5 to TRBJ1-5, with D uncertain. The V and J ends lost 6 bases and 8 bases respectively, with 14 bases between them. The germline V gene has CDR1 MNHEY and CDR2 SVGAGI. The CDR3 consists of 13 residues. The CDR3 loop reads CASSLSNHKPQHF. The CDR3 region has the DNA TGTGCCAGCAGCCTATCCAATCATAAGCCCCAGCATTTT.

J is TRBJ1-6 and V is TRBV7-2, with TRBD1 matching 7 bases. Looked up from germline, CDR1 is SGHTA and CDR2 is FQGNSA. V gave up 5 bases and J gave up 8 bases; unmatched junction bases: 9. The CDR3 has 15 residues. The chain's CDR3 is CASSATQGRHSPLHF. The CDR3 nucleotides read TGTGCCAGCAGCGCCACACAGGGGAGGCATTCACCCCTCCACTTT.

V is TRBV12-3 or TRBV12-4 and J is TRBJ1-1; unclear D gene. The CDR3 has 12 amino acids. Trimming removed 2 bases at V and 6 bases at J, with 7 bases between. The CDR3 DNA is TGTGCCAGCAGTTTAAGTTGGGCTGAAGCTTTCTTT. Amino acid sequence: CASSLSWAEAFF.

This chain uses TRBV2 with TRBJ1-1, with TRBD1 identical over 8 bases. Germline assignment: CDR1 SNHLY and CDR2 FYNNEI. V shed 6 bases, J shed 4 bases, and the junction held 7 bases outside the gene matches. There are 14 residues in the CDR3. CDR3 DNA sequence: TGTGCCAGCAGCCCTACCGGGACAGGCACTGAAGCTTTCTTT. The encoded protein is CASSPTGTGTEAFF. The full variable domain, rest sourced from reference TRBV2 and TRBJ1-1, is EPEVTQTPSHQVTQMGQEVILRCVPISNHLYFYWYRQILGQKVEFLVSFYNNEISEKSEIFDDQFSVERPDGSNFTLKIRSTKLEDSAMYFCASSPTGTGTEAFFGQGTRLTVV.

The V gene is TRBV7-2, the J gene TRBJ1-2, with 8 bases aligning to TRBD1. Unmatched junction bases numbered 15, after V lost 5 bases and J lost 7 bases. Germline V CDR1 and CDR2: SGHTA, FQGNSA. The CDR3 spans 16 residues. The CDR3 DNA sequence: TGTGCCAGCAGCCCCAATAGGGAACAGGGGGTCGGTGGCTACACCTTC. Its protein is CASSPNREQGVGGYTF.